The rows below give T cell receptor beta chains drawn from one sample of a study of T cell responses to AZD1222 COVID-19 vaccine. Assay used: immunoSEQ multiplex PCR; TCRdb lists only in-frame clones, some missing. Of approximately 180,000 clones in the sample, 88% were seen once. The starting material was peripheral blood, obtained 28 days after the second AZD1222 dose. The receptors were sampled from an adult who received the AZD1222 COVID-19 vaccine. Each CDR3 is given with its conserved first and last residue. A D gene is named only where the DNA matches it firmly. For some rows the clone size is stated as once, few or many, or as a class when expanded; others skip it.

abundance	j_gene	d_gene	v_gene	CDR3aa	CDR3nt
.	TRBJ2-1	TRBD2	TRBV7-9	CASSGPGTSGRGEQFF	TGTGCCAGCAGCGGACCCGGGACTAGCGGGAGGGGCGAGCAGTTCTTC
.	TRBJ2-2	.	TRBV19	CASSIESAGGTGELFF	TGTGCCAGTAGTATAGAGTCAGCGGGTGGCACCGGGGAGCTGTTTTTT
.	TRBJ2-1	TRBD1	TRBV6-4	CASSLRQGGNEQFF	TGTGCCAGCAGTCTACGACAGGGGGGAAATGAGCAGTTCTTC
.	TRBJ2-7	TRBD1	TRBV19	CASSIGTGWSYEQYF	TGTGCCAGTAGTATAGGGACAGGGTGGTCCTACGAGCAGTACTTC
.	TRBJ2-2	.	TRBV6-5	CASRTYANTGELFF	TGTGCCAGCAGGACTTACGCGAACACCGGGGAGCTGTTTTTT
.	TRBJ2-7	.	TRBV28	CASSAHFEQYF	TGTGCCAGCAGTGCCCATTTCGAGCAGTACTTC
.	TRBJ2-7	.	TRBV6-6	CASSRDLYSYEQYF	TGTGCCAGCAGCCGGGACCTCTACTCCTACGAGCAGTACTTC
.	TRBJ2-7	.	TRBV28	CASSLTGSYEQYF	TGTGCCAGCAGTCTCACAGGGTCCTACGAGCAGTACTTC
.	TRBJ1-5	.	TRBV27	CASSNQAVGFGNQPQHF	TGTGCCAGCAGTAATCAGGCGGTTGGGTTTGGCAATCAGCCCCAGCATTTT
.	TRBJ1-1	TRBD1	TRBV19	CASSPGTGGTEAFF	TGTGCCAGTAGTCCCGGGACAGGGGGAACTGAAGCTTTCTTT
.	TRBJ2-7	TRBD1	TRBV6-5	CASSSTGGTYEQYF	TGTGCCAGCAGTTCGACAGGGGGCACCTACGAGCAGTACTTC
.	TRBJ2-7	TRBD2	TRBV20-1	CSASSPASGSLEQYF	TGCAGTGCTAGTTCCCCCGCTAGCGGGAGTCTCGAGCAGTACTTC
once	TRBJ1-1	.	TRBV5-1	CASSRLLGRGRNTEAFF	TGCGCCAGCAGCCGCTTGTTAGGCAGGGGAAGGAACACTGAAGCTTTCTTT
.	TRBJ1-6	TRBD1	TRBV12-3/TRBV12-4	CASSLTGVSPLHF	TGTGCCAGCAGTTTGACAGGGGTGTCACCCCTCCACTTT
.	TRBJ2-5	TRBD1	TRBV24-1	CATSDRTGQETQYF	TGTGCCACCAGTGATAGGACAGGGCAAGAGACCCAGTACTTC
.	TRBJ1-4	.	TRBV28	CASSFGGAREKLFF	TGTGCCAGCAGTTTTGGGGGCGCGAGGGAAAAACTGTTTTTT